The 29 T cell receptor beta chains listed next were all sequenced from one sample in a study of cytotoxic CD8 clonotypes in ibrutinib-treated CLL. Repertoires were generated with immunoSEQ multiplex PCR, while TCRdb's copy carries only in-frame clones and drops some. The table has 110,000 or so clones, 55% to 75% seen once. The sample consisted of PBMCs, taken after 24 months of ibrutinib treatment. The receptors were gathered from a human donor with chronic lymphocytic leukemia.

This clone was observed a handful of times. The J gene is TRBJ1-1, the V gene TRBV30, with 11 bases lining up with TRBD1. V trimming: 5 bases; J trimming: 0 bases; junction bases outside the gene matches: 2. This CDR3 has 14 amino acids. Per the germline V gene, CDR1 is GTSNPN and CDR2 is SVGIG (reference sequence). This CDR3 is CAWGTGGLNTEAFF. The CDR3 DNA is TGTGCCTGGGGGACAGGGGGATTGAACACTGAAGCTTTCTTT. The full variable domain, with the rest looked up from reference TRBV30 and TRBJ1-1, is SQTIHQWPATLVQPVGSPLSLECTVEGTSNPNLYWYRQAAGRGLQLLFYSVGIGQISSEVPQNLSASRPQDRQFILSSKKLLLSDSGFYLCAWGTGGLNTEAFFGQGTRLTVV.

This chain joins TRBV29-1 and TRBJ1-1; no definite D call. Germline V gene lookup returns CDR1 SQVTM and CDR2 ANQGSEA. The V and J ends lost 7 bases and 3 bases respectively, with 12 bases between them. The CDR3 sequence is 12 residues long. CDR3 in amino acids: CSATRRYTEAFF. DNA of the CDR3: TGCAGCGCCACAAGACGGTACACTGAAGCTTTCTTT.

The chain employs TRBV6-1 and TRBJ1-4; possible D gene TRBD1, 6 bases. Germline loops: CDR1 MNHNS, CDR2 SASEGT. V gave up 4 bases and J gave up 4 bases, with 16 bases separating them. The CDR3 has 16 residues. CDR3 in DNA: TGTGCCAGCAGTGTGCAGGGAGGGGGTATTAATGAAAAACTGTTTTTT. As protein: CASSVQGGGINEKLFF.

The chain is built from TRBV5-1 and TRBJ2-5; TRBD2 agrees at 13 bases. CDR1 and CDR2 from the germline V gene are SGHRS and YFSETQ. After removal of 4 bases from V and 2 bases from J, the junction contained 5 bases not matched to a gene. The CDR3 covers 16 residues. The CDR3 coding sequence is TGCGCCAGCAGCCCCTCGGGACTAGCGGGGCAAGAGACCCAGTACTTC. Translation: CASSPSGLAGQETQYF.

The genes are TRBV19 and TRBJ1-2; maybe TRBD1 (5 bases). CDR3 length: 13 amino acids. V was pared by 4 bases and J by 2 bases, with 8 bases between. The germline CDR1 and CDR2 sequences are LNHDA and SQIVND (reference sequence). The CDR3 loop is CASSTRQNYGYTF. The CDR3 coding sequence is TGTGCCAGTAGTACCCGACAGAACTATGGCTACACCTTC.

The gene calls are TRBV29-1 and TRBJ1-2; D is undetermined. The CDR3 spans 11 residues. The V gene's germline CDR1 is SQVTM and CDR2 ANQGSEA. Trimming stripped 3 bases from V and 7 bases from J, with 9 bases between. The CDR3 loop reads CSVEGVVGYTF. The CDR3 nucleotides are TGCAGCGTTGAGGGAGTAGTTGGCTACACCTTC.

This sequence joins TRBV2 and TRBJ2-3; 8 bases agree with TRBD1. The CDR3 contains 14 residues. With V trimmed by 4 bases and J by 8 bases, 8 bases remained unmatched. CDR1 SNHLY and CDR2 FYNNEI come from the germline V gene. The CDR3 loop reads CASSVQGGPGTQYF. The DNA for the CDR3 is TGTGCCAGCAGTGTACAGGGGGGACCTGGTACGCAGTATTTT.

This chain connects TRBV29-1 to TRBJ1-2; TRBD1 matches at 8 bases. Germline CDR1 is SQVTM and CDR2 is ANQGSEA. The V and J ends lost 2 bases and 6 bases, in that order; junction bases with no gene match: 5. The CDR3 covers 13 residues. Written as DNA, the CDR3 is TGCAGCGTTGAACGGGACAGGCGGGATGGCTACACCTTC. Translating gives CSVERDRRDGYTF.

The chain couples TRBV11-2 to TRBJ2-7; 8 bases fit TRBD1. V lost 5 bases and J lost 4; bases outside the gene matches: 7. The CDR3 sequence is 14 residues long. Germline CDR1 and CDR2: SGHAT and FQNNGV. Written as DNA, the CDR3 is TGTGCCAGCAGCACTGACAGGGGCGGGTACGAGCAGTACTTC. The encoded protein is CASSTDRGGYEQYF.

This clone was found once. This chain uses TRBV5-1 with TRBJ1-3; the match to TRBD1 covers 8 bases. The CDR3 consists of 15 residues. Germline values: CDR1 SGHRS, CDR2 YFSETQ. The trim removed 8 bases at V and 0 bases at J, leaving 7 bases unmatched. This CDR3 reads CASRRDRSSGNTIYF. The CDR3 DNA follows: TGCGCCAGTCGAAGGGACAGGAGCTCTGGAAACACCATATATTTT.

This CDR3 is CASSDPGAIRDQPQHF. The CDR3 DNA reads as TGTGCCAGCAGTGACCCGGGGGCGATTCGAGATCAGCCCCAGCATTTT. The chain joins TRBV2 to TRBJ1-5; D perhaps matches TRBD1 (6 bases). From germline, CDR1 is SNHLY and CDR2 FYNNEI. This CDR3 spans 16 amino acids. V lost 3 bases, J lost 5 bases, and 17 bases lay in between.

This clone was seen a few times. The CDR3 DNA sequence: TGTGCCACTAGAAAACAGGGGGCTGGGAGCAATCAGCCCCAGCATTTT. This codes for CATRKQGAGSNQPQHF. The J gene is TRBJ1-5, the V gene TRBV15, with 9 bases identical to TRBD1. The CDR3 consists of 16 residues. Germline V lookup: CDR1 LNHNV, CDR2 YYDKDF (reference sequence). J gave up 1 base and V 9 bases, and 10 bases lay outside the gene matches.

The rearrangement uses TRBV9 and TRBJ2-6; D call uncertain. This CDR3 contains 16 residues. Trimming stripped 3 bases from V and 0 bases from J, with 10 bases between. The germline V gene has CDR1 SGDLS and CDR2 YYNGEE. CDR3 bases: TGTGCCAGCAGCGGGGCGAGGCACTCTGGGGCCAACGTCCTGACTTTC. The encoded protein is CASSGARHSGANVLTF.

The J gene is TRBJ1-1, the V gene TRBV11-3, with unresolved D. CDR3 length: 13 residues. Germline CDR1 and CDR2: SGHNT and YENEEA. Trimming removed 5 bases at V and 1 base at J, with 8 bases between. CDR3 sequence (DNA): TGTGCCAGCAGCCGCGCCGAGAACACTGAAGCTTTCTTT. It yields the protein CASSRAENTEAFF.

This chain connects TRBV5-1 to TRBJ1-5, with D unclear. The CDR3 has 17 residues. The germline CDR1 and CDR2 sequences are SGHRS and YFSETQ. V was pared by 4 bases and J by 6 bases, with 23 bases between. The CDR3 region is CASSGTGDQDEGQPQHF. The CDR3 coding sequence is TGCGCCAGCAGCGGTACGGGAGACCAGGATGAGGGTCAGCCCCAGCATTTT.

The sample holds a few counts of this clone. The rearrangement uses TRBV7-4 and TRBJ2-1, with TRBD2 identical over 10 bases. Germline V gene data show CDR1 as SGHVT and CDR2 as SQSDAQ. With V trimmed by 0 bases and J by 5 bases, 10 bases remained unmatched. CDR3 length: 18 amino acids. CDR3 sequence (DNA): TGTGCCAGCAGCTTAGCGACGGTAGCGGGGGGTCGTGACAATGAGCAGTTCTTC. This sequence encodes CASSLATVAGGRDNEQFF.

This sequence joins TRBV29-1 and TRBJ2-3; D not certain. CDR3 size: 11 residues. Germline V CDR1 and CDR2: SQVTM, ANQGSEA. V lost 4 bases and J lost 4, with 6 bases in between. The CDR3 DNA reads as TGCAGCGTTGTAAGGTCAGATACGCAGTATTTT. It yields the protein CSVVRSDTQYF.

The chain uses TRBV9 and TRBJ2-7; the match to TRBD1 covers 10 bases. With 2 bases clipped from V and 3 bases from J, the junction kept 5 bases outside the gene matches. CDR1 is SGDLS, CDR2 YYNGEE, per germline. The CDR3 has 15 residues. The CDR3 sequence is CASSVGTGVLYEQYF. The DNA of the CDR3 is TGTGCCAGCAGCGTGGGGACAGGGGTCCTCTACGAGCAGTACTTC.

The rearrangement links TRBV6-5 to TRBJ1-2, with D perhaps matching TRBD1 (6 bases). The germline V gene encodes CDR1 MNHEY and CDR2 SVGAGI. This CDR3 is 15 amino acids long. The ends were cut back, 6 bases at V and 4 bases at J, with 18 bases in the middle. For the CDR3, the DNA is TGTGCCAGCAGAGAGACGGCAGGGGTTGGCTATGGCTACACCTTC. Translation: CASRETAGVGYGYTF.

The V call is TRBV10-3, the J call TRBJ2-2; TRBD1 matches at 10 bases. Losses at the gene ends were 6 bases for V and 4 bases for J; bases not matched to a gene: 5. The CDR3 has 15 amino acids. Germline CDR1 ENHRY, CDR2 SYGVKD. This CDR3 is CAIRDGTGATGELFF. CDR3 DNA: TGTGCCATCAGGGACGGGACAGGGGCCACCGGGGAGCTGTTTTTT.

This CDR3 is CASSFRTSAPDTQYF. CDR3 nucleotides: TGTGCCAGCAGCTTCAGGACCTCCGCCCCAGATACGCAGTATTTT. The chain joins TRBV5-6 to TRBJ2-3; the D is unclear. Trimming removed 2 bases at V and 4 bases at J, with 14 bases between. Per the germline V gene, CDR1 is SGHDT and CDR2 is YYEEEE. The CDR3 is 15 amino acids. The full variable domain, rest sourced from reference TRBV5-6 and TRBJ2-3, is DAGVTQSPTHLIKTRGQQVTLRCSPKSGHDTVSWYQQALGQGPQFIFQYYEEEERQRGNFPDRFSGHQFPNYSSELNVNALLLGDSALYLCASSFRTSAPDTQYFGPGTRLTVL.

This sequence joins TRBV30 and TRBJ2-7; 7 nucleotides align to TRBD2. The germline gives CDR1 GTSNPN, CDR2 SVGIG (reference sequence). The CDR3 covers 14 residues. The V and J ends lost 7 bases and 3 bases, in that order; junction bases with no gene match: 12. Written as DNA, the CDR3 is TGTGCCTCCTCCGGCGGGGGTTCCCGCTACGAGCAGTACTTC. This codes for CASSGGGSRYEQYF.

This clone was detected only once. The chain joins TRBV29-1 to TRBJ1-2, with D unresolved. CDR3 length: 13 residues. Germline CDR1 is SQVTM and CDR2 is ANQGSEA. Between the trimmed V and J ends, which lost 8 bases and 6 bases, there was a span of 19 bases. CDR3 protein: CSSWRGPDDGYTF. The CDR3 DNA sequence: TGCAGCTCATGGCGCGGTCCCGATGATGGCTACACCTTC.

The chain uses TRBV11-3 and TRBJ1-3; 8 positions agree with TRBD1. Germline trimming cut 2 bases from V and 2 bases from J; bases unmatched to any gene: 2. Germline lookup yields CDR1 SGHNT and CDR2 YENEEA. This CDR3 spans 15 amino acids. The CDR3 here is CASSLQGAPGNTIYF. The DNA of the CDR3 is TGTGCCAGCAGCTTACAGGGGGCGCCTGGAAACACCATATATTTT.

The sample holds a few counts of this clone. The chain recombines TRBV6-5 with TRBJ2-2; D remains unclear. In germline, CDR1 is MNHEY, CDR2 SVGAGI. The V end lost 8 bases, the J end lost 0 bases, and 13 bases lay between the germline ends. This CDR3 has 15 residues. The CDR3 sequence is CASARKNANTGELFF. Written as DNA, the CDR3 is TGTGCCAGCGCGAGAAAAAATGCGAACACCGGGGAGCTGTTTTTT.

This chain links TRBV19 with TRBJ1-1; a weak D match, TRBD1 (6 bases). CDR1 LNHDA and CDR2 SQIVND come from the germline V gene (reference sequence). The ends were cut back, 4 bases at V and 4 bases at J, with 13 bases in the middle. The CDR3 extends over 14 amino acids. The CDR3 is CASSSLGGSTEAFF. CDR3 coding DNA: TGTGCCAGTAGTAGTTTAGGGGGAAGCACTGAAGCTTTCTTT.

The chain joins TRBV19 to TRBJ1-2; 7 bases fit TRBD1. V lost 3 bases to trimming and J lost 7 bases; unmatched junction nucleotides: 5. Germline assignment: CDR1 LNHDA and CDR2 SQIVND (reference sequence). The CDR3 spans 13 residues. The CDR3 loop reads CASSIEGGSGYTF. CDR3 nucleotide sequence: TGTGCCAGTAGTATTGAAGGGGGCTCTGGCTACACCTTC.

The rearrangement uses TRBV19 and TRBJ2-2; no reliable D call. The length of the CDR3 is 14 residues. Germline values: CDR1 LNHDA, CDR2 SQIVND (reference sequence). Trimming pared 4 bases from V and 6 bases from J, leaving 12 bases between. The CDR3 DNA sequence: TGTGCCAGTAGTACCACGGCCCAAGCCGGGGAGCTGTTTTTT. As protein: CASSTTAQAGELFF.

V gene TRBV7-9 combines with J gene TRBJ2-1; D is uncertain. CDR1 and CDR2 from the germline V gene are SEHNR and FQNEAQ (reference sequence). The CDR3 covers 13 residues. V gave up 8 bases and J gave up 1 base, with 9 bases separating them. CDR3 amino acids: CASGGRSYNEQFF. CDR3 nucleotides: TGTGCCAGCGGCGGAAGATCCTACAATGAGCAGTTCTTC.